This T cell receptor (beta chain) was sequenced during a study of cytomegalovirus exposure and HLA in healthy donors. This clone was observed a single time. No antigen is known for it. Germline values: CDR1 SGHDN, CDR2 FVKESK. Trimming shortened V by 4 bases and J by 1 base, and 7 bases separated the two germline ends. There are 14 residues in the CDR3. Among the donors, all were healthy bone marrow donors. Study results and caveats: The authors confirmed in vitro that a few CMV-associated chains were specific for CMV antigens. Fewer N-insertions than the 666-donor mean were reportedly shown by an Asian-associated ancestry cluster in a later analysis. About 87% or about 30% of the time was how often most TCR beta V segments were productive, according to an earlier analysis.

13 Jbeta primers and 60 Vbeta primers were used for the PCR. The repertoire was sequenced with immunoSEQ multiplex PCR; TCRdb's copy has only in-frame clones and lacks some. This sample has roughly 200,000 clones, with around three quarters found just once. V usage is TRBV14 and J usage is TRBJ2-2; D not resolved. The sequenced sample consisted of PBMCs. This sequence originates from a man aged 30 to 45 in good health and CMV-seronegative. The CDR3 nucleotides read TGTGCCAGCAGCCTGTTCCTGAACACCGGGGAGCTGTTTTTT. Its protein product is CASSLFLNTGELFF. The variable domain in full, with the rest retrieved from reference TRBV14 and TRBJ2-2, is EAGVTQFPSHSVIEKGQTVTLRCDPISGHDNLYWYRRVMGKEIKFLLHFVKESKQDESGMPNNRFLAERTGGTYSTLKVQPAELEDSGVYFCASSLFLNTGELFFGEGSRLTVL.